This is a list of T cell receptor beta chains from one sample in a study of Tregs in tolerant kidney transplant recipients. Produced via immunoSEQ multiplex PCR; TCRdb's table is partial and in-frame only. The table includes approximately 99,000 clones, roughly 89% detected once. Sequences were derived from CD4+ T cells from blood, sampled before the transplant. The receptors were sampled from a human donor who received a combined kidney and bone marrow transplant. CDR3s include the opening cysteine and the closing phenylalanine or tryptophan. Fields, in order: V gene, J gene, D gene, clone size, CDR3 DNA, CDR3 protein. A D gene is named only where the DNA matches it firmly. Not every row has a clone size; where given, it reads once, few, many or a size class.

TRBV10-3	TRBJ2-3	NA	NA	TGTGCCGCGCGGGGAACAAGCACAGATACGCAGTATTTT	CAARGTSTDTQYF
TRBV7-2	TRBJ1-2	NA	once	TGTGCCAGCAGCCGGGGAGGCTCGCGGGCAGTGAACTATGGCTACACCTTC	CASSRGGSRAVNYGYTF
TRBV5-1	TRBJ1-1	NA	NA	TGCGCCAGCAGCTTGCCGGGGGTGAACACTGAAGCTTTCTTT	CASSLPGVNTEAFF
TRBV19	TRBJ1-2	NA	NA	TGTGCCAGTAGTATTCCCAATGCTCCCGGGGGCTACACCTTC	CASSIPNAPGGYTF
TRBV27	TRBJ1-1	NA	NA	TGTGCCAGCAGGCCCGGGACACAAGCGAACACTGAAGCTTTCTTT	CASRPGTQANTEAFF
TRBV19	TRBJ1-2	NA	NA	TGTGCCAGTACACAGGGATCCTATGGCTACACCTTC	CASTQGSYGYTF
TRBV6-5	TRBJ2-2	NA	NA	TGTGCCAGTAAGTCTAGAGGCACCGGGGAGCTGTTTTTT	CASKSRGTGELFF
TRBV28	TRBJ2-7	NA	NA	TGTGCCAGCACAAGAGCCTACGAGCAGTACTTC	CASTRAYEQYF
TRBV15	TRBJ2-3	TRBD1	NA	TGTGCCACCAGCGTACGTAGGGGACAGGGTGTTACAGATACGCAGTATTTT	CATSVRRGQGVTDTQYF
TRBV29-1	TRBJ1-6	NA	many	TGCAGCGCCACCCACAGGGCGAAAGGGTCACCCCTCCACTTT	CSATHRAKGSPLHF
TRBV12-2	TRBJ1-5	NA	NA	TGTGCAAGTCCCGGTGGCAATCAGCCCCAGCATTTT	CASPGGNQPQHF
TRBV27	TRBJ1-6	NA	NA	TGTGCCAGCAGCCCCTCCCAGGGCAACTATAATTCACCCCTCCACTTT	CASSPSQGNYNSPLHF
TRBV19	TRBJ1-5	TRBD1	NA	TGTGCCAGTAGTCTCCGACAGGGGGTAAGCAATCAGCCCCAGCATTTT	CASSLRQGVSNQPQHF